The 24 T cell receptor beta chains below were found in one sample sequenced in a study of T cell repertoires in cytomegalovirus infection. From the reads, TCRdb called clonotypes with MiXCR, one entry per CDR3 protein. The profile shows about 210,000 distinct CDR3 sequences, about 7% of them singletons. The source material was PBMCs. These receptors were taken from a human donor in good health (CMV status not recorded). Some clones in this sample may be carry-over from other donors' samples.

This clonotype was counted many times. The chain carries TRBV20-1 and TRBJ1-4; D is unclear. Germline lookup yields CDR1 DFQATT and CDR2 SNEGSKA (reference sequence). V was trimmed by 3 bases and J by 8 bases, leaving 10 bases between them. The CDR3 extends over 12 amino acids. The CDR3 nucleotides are TGCAGTGCTAGGGACGGATCGGAAAAACTGTTTTTT. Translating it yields CSARDGSEKLFF.

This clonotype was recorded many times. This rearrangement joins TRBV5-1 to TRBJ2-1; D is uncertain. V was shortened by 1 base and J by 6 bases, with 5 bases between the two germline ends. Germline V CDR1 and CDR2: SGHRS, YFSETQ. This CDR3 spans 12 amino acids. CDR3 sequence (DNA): TGCGCCAGCAGCTTGCCCGGCAATGAGCAGTTCTTC. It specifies CASSLPGNEQFF.

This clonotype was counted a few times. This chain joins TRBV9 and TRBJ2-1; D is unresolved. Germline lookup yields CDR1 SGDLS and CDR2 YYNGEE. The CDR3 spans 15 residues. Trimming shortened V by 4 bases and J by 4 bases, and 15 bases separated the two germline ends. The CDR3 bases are TGTGCCAGCAGCCCTCACTCTTCCGAGTACAATGAGCAGTTCTTC. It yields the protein CASSPHSSEYNEQFF.

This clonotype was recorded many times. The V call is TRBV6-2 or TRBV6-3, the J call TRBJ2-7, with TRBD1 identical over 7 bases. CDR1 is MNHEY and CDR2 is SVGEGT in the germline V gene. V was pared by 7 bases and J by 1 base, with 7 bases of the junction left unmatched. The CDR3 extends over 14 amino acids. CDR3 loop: CASTDRSVSYEQYF. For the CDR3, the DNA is TGTGCCAGCACGGACAGGAGCGTGTCCTACGAGCAGTACTTC.

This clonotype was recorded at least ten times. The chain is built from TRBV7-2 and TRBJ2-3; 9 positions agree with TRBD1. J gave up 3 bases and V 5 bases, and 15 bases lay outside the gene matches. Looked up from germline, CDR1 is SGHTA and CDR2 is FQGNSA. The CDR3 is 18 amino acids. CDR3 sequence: CASSHPSGRDRVTDTQYF. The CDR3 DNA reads TGTGCCAGCAGCCACCCCTCCGGCCGGGACAGGGTAACAGATACGCAGTATTTT.

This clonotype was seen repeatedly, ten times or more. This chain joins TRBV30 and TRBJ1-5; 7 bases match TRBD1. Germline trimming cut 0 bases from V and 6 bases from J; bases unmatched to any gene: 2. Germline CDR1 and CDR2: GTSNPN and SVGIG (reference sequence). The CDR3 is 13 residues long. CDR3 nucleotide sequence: TGTGCCTGGAGTGTAAGGGGGCGTCAGCCCCAGCATTTT. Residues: CAWSVRGRQPQHF.

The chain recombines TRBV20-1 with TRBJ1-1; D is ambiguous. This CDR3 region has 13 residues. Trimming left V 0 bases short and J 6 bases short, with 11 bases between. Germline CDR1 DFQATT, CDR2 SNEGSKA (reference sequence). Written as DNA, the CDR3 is TGCAGTGCTAGAGATGTGAGGAGCGCTGAAGCTTTCTTT. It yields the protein CSARDVRSAEAFF.

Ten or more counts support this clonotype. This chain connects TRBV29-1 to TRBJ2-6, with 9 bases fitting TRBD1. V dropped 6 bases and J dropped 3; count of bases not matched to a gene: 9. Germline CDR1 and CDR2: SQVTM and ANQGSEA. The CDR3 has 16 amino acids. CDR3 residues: CSVVDRGRNGANVLTF. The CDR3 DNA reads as TGCAGCGTAGTTGACAGGGGGAGGAATGGGGCCAACGTCCTGACTTTC.

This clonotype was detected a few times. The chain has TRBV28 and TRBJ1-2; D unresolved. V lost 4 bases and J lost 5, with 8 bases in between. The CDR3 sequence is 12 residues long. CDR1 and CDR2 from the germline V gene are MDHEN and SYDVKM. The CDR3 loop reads CASSYRLYGYTF. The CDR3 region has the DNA TGTGCCAGCAGTTATCGGCTATATGGCTACACCTTC.

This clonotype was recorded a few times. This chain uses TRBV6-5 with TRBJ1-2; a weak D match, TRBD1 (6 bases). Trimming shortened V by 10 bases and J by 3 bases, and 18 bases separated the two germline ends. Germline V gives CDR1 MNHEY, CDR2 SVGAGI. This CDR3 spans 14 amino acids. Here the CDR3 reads CATHPTGKDYGYTF. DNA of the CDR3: TGTGCCACCCATCCCACAGGGAAGGACTATGGCTACACCTTC.

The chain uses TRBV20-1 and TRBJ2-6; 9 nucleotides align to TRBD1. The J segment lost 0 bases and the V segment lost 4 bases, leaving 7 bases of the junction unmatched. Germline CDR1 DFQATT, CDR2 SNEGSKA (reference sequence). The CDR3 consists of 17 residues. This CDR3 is CSAMNTGGASGANVLTF. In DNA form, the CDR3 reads TGCAGTGCTATGAATACAGGGGGCGCCTCTGGGGCCAACGTCCTGACTTTC.

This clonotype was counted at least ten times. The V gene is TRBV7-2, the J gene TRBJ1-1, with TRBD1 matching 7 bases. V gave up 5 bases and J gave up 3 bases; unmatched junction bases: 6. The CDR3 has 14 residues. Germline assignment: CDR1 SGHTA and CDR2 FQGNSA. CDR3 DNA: TGTGCCAGCAGCCACCGTACAGGGGACACTGAAGCTTTCTTT. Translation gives CASSHRTGDTEAFF.

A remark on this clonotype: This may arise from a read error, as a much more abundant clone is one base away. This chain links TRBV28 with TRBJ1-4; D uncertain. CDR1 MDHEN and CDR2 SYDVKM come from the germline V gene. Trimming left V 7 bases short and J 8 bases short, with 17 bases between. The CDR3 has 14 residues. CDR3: CASNQTNRKEKLFF. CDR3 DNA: TGTGCCAGCAACCAAACCAACCGAAAAGAAAAACTGTTTTTT.

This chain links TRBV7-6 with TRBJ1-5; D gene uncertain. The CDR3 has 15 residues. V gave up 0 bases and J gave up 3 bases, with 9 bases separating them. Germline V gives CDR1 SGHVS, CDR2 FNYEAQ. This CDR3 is CASSLAEQTNQPQHF. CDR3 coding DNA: TGTGCCAGCAGCTTAGCGGAGCAGACCAATCAGCCCCAGCATTTT.

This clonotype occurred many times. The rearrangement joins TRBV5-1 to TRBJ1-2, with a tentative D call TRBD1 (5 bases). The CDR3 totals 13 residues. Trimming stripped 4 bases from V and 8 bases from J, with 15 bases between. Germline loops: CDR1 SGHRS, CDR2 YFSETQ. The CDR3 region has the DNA TGCGCCAGCAGCCGGGGCTCCGACGAGGGCTACACCTTC. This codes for CASSRGSDEGYTF.

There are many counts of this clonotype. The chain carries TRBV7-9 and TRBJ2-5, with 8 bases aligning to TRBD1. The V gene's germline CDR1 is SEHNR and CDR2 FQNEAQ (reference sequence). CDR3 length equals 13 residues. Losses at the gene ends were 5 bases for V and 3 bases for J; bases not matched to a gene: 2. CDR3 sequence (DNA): TGTGCCAGCAGCACGACAGGGGAAGAGACCCAGTACTTC. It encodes CASSTTGEETQYF.

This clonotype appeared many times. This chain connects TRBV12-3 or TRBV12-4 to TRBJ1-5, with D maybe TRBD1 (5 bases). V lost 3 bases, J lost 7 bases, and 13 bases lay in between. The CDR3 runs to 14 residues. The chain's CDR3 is CASSFGRALQPQHF. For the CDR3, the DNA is TGTGCCAGCAGTTTTGGCAGGGCGCTACAGCCCCAGCATTTT.

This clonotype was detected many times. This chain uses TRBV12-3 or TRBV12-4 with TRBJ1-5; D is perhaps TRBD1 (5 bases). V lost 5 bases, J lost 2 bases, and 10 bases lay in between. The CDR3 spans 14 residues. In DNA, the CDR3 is TGTGCCAGCAGTCTGACAGCGGGCAATCAGCCCCAGCATTTT. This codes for CASSLTAGNQPQHF.

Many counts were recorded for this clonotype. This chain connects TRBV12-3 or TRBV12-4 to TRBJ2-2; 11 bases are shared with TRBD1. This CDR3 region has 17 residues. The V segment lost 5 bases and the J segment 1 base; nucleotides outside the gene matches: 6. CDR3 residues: CASSLRTGGLNTGELFF. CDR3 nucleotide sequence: TGTGCCAGCAGTCTAAGGACAGGGGGCCTGAACACCGGGGAGCTGTTTTTT.

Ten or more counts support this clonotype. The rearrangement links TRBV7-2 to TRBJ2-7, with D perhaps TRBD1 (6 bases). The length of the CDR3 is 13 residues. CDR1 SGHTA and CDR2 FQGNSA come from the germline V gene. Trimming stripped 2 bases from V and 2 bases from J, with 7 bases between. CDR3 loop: CASSLHRAYEQYF. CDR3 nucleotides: TGTGCCAGCAGCTTACACAGGGCCTACGAGCAGTACTTC.

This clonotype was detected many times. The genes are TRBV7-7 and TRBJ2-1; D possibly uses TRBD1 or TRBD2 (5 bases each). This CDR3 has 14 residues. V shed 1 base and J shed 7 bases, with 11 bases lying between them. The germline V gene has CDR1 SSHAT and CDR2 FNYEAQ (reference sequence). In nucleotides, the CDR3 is TGTGCCAGCAGCTTAGGCAGGGCGGGTAATGAGCAGTTCTTC. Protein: CASSLGRAGNEQFF.

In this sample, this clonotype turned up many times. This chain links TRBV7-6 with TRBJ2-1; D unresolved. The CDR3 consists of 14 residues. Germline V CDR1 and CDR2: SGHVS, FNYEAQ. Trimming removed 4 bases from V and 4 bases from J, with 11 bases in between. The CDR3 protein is CASSYSGSYNEQFF. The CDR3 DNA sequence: TGTGCCAGCAGCTACTCCGGGTCTTACAATGAGCAGTTCTTC.

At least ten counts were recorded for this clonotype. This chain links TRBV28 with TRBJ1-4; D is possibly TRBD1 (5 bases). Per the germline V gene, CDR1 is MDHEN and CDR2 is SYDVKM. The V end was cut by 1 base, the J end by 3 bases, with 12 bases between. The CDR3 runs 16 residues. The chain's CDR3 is CASSLSGGAANEKLFF. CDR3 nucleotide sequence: TGTGCCAGCAGTTTATCCGGGGGTGCGGCTAATGAAAAACTGTTTTTT.

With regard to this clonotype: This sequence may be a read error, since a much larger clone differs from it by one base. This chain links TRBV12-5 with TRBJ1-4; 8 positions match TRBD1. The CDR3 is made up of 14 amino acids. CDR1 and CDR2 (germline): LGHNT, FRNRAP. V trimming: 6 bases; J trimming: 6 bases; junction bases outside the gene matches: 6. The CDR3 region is CASGTDREDEKLFF. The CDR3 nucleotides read TGTGCTAGTGGGACGGACAGGGAGGATGAAAAACTGTTTTTT.